This T cell receptor (beta chain) was recorded in a study of T cells expressing NK-cell markers. About the study: All TCR beta repertoires analysed originated from sorted CD3+CD56+NKG2C+, CD3+CD56+NKG2C- and CD3+CD56-NKG2C+ T cells.

Germline values: CDR1 SNHLY, CDR2 FYNNEI. The CDR3 is 14 amino acids. TCRdb re-called the 5' RACE reads and gives one entry per CDR3 protein, without DNA. The listing contains 130,000 to 150,000 distinct CDR3 sequences. The specimen was blood T cells: a sorted CD56 or NKG2C T cell subset, CD4+ or CD8+ T cells, or bulk PBMC T cells (not recorded which). The receptor's source is a man aged 18 to 35 in good health. The J gene is TRBJ2-1, the V gene TRBV2; lacking DNA, the TRBD1 call made by TCRdb goes unchecked. CDR3 loop: CASSESPGKFEQFF.